The 24 T cell receptor beta chains in this list originate from one sample, sequenced in a study of blood T cell repertoires in COVID-19. TCRdb keeps only in-frame clones here, not all; method: immunoSEQ multiplex PCR. The sample has around 170,000 clones; approximately 74% are singletons. The sample consisted of peripheral blood. The receptor set was obtained from a woman older than 75 with acute or convalescent COVID-19.

V usage is TRBV28 and J usage is TRBJ2-1; 8 bases agree with TRBD1. Losses at the gene ends were 5 bases for V and 2 bases for J; bases not matched to a gene: 8. Per the germline V gene, CDR1 is MDHEN and CDR2 is SYDVKM. This CDR3 spans 16 amino acids. The CDR3 here is CASSNRDRSTYNEQFF. Here the CDR3 DNA reads TGTGCCAGCAGTAACCGGGACAGGTCAACCTACAATGAGCAGTTCTTC.

The DNA of the CDR3 is TGTGCCAGCAGTGACCCCGGAGCGGGAGGGCCCACCGGGGAGCTGTTTTTT. It specifies CASSDPGAGGPTGELFF. This chain joins TRBV28 and TRBJ2-2, with 10 nucleotides matching TRBD2. This CDR3 is 17 amino acids long. The V and J ends lost 5 bases and 4 bases, in that order; junction bases with no gene match: 10. CDR1 MDHEN and CDR2 SYDVKM come from the germline V gene.

The chain links TRBV27 to TRBJ2-1; 9 positions match TRBD1. The germline gives CDR1 MNHEY, CDR2 SMNVEV (reference sequence). The CDR3 has 15 amino acids. With 7 bases clipped from V and 2 bases from J, the junction kept 6 bases outside the gene matches. CDR3 residues: CASTLDRGPYNEQFF. The DNA for the CDR3 is TGTGCCAGCACCCTGGACAGGGGCCCCTACAATGAGCAGTTCTTC.

V gene TRBV7-9 combines with J gene TRBJ1-1; tentatively, D is TRBD1 (6 bases). V was shortened by 0 bases and J by 8 bases, with 7 bases between the two germline ends. The CDR3 is made up of 12 amino acids. The germline CDR1 and CDR2 sequences are SEHNR and FQNEAQ (reference sequence). The CDR3 sequence is CASSLATGEAFF. The CDR3 nucleotides are TGTGCCAGCAGCTTAGCGACAGGAGAAGCTTTCTTT.

The CDR3 region is CASSRTNQGETQYF. The CDR3 DNA follows: TGTGCCAGCAGTAGAACCAATCAGGGGGAGACCCAGTACTTC. The J gene is TRBJ2-5, the V gene TRBV28; possibly TRBD1 for D (6 bases). With 5 bases removed from V and 5 bases from J, the gap between germline ends came to 15 bases. Germline loops: CDR1 MDHEN, CDR2 SYDVKM. The CDR3 contains 14 residues.

The chain is built from TRBV5-1 and TRBJ2-3; 9 bases fit TRBD2. J gave up 1 base and V 5 bases, and 2 bases lay outside the gene matches. This CDR3 contains 14 residues. In germline, CDR1 is SGHRS, CDR2 YFSETQ. The CDR3 loop is CASRIAGGTDTQYF. The CDR3 coding sequence is TGCGCCAGCAGAATAGCGGGAGGCACAGATACGCAGTATTTT.

This chain links TRBV28 with TRBJ2-1; 9 bases are shared with TRBD1. Per the germline V gene, CDR1 is MDHEN and CDR2 is SYDVKM. The CDR3 runs to 15 residues. The V segment lost 4 bases and the J segment 8 bases; nucleotides outside the gene matches: 9. DNA of the CDR3: TGTGCCAGCAGTTCCTCCGGGACAGGGTTGGATGAGCAGTTCTTC. It translates to CASSSSGTGLDEQFF.

This rearrangement joins TRBV12-3 or TRBV12-4 to TRBJ2-5, with TRBD2 as a possible D gene (6 bases). V was pared by 5 bases and J by 5 bases, with 9 bases between. The CDR3 contains 12 residues. CDR3 in DNA: TGTGCCAGCAGTCGGAGGGTGGAGACCCAGTACTTC. This encodes CASSRRVETQYF.

The J gene is TRBJ1-4, the V gene TRBV28; TRBD1 is a possible D gene (6 bases). The CDR3 runs to 14 residues. Trimming took 5 bases from V and 8 from J, leaving 15 bases between them. Germline CDR1 MDHEN, CDR2 SYDVKM. CDR3 DNA sequence: TGTGCCAGCAGTAAAGAACAGGGTGAAGAAAAACTGTTTTTT. It yields the protein CASSKEQGEEKLFF.

This clone was picked up a small number of times. DNA of the CDR3: TGTGCCAGCAGTGAATTCGAGACAGAGAACACTGAAGCTTTCTTT. Its protein product is CASSEFETENTEAFF. The chain recombines TRBV2 with TRBJ1-1; maybe TRBD1 (5 bases). Germline loops: CDR1 SNHLY, CDR2 FYNNEI. Deletions cut 2 bases from V and 1 base from J, with 11 bases between. The CDR3 covers 15 residues.

The chain has TRBV6-2 or TRBV6-3 and TRBJ2-3, with 7 bases matching TRBD2. Losses at the gene ends were 6 bases for V and 4 bases for J; bases not matched to a gene: 16. The CDR3 totals 17 residues. CDR1 is MNHEY, CDR2 SVGEGT, per germline. The CDR3 nucleotides read TGTGCCAGCAGCCGCCCTAGACTAGCCGGTCGGCCAGATACGCAGTATTTT. It translates to CASSRPRLAGRPDTQYF.

The sample holds one count of this clone. V gene TRBV7-2 combines with J gene TRBJ2-1; 13 positions agree with TRBD2. The CDR3 consists of 15 residues. CDR1 SGHTA and CDR2 FQGNSA come from the germline V gene. J gave up 6 bases and V 1 base, and 0 bases lay outside the gene matches. The CDR3 here is CASSLGLAGGNEQFF. CDR3 nucleotide sequence: TGTGCCAGCAGCTTAGGACTAGCGGGAGGCAATGAGCAGTTCTTC.

This chain uses TRBV27 with TRBJ2-1, with 7 bases identical to TRBD2. The germline gives CDR1 MNHEY, CDR2 SMNVEV (reference sequence). CDR3 length: 18 residues. V dropped 7 bases and J dropped 7; count of bases not matched to a gene: 22. CDR3 coding DNA: TGTGCCAGCACCCTTGGGTCAGGGAGGCTAGCGGACGATAATGAGCAGTTCTTC. Its translation: CASTLGSGRLADDNEQFF.

This chain uses TRBV20-1 with TRBJ1-2; 10 nucleotides line up with TRBD1. This CDR3 has 11 residues. The germline gives CDR1 DFQATT, CDR2 SNEGSKA (reference sequence). Here the CDR3 reads CSRDRGHGYTF. The CDR3 DNA reads TGCAGCCGGGACAGGGGTCATGGCTACACCTTC.

The chain combines TRBV6-4 with TRBJ2-1; the D is unclear. Deletions cut 4 bases from V and 4 bases from J, with 17 bases between. This CDR3 contains 16 residues. Germline lookup yields CDR1 MRHNA and CDR2 SNTAGT. CDR3 residues: CASSANPQVPYNEQFF. The CDR3 nucleotides read TGTGCCAGCAGTGCCAACCCCCAGGTACCTTACAATGAGCAGTTCTTC.

This chain joins TRBV18 and TRBJ1-5; tentative D call: TRBD1 (6 bases). This CDR3 region has 15 residues. Trimming cost V 5 bases and J 3 bases, with 14 bases left between them. Per the germline V gene, CDR1 is KGHSH and CDR2 is LQKENI. CDR3 sequence: CASSAQGLANQPQHF. In nucleotides, the CDR3 is TGTGCCAGCTCAGCCCAGGGGTTGGCCAATCAGCCCCAGCATTTT. The full variable domain, with the rest looked up from reference TRBV18 and TRBJ1-5, is NAGVMQNPRHLVRRRGQEARLRCSPMKGHSHVYWYRQLPEEGLKFMVYLQKENIIDESGMPKERFSAEFPKEGPSILRIQQVVRGDSAAYFCASSAQGLANQPQHFGDGTRLSIL.

In DNA form, the CDR3 reads TGTGCCAGCAGCTTAGTCCAGGGGGACTCTGAAGCTTTCTTT. This sequence encodes CASSLVQGDSEAFF. The V and J genes are TRBV7-2 and TRBJ1-1; 7 positions agree with TRBD1. The CDR3 covers 14 residues. Germline-derived CDR1 and CDR2 are SGHTA and FQGNSA. J gave up 6 bases and V 1 base, and 5 bases lay outside the gene matches.

The chain links TRBV23-1 to TRBJ2-1; 9 bases are a match to TRBD1. TRBV23-1 is reported as an ORF; its role is uncertain. With V trimmed by 10 bases and J by 7 bases, 11 bases remained unmatched. The CDR3 totals 14 residues. The CDR3 nucleotides read TGCGCCATCCTCATCCGGGACAGGGAAAATGAGCAGTTCTTC. Residues: CAILIRDRENEQFF.

This chain links TRBV18 with TRBJ2-1; the match to TRBD1 covers 10 bases. Looked up from germline, CDR1 is KGHSH and CDR2 is LQKENI. The CDR3 length is 15 residues. The V segment lost 2 bases and the J segment 9 bases; nucleotides outside the gene matches: 7. The CDR3 spells CASSPGTGELSEQFF. Here the CDR3 DNA reads TGTGCCAGCTCACCAGGGACAGGGGAATTATCTGAGCAGTTCTTC.

The chain has TRBV27 and TRBJ2-3; D unclear. CDR3 length equals 14 residues. CDR1 is MNHEY, CDR2 SMNVEV, per germline (reference sequence). Trimming left V 3 bases short and J 0 bases short, with 7 bases between. This CDR3 reads CASSLSRSTDTQYF. The CDR3 coding sequence is TGTGCCAGCAGTTTGAGCCGTAGCACAGATACGCAGTATTTT.

The V gene is TRBV28, the J gene TRBJ1-5; a possible D gene is TRBD1 (6 bases). Trimming removed 0 bases from V and 5 bases from J, with 14 bases in between. The V gene's germline CDR1 is MDHEN and CDR2 SYDVKM. This CDR3 comprises 16 residues. CDR3 in DNA: TGTGCCAGCAGTTTATGGGGACACCCGCCTTATCAGCCCCAGCATTTT. Its protein is CASSLWGHPPYQPQHF.

This clone came up a few times. The genes are TRBV20-1 and TRBJ2-1; D not certain. Germline-derived CDR1 and CDR2 are DFQATT and SNEGSKA (reference sequence). This CDR3 is 10 amino acids long. Trimming shortened V by 0 bases and J by 16 bases, and 10 bases separated the two germline ends. The CDR3 spells CSARDRVDFF. For the CDR3, the DNA is TGCAGTGCTAGAGATCGGGTTGATTTCTTC.

The V and J genes are TRBV30 and TRBJ1-1; D ambiguous. The germline CDR1 and CDR2 sequences are GTSNPN and SVGIG (reference sequence). The CDR3 contains 12 residues. With 5 bases removed from V and 1 base from J, the gap between germline ends came to 8 bases. CDR3 nucleotides: TGTGCCTGGTTACGGGAGAACACTGAAGCTTTCTTT. The encoded protein is CAWLRENTEAFF.

This chain's CDR3 is CASSHGDSGNTEAFF. CDR3 DNA: TGTGCCAGCAGCCATGGGGACAGCGGGAACACTGAAGCTTTCTTT. The chain combines TRBV3-1 (or the pseudogene TRBV3-2) with TRBJ1-1, with TRBD1 matching over 7 bases. Losses at the gene ends were 3 bases for V and 1 base for J; bases not matched to a gene: 5. This CDR3 region has 15 residues. Germline loops: CDR1 LGHDT, CDR2 YNNKEL (reference sequence).